The TCR beta chain described here comes from a study of massively parallel sequencing of T cell beta chains (dated by TCRdb to the late 2000s). In the study overall: Human TCR beta CDR3 diversity in peripheral blood was profiled using 5'-RACE, Illumina short-read sequencing and a dedicated short-read assembly strategy. General conclusions and limits of the study: TRBV usage was found to range from around 0.0099% for TRBV17 to roughly 25% for TRBV20-1, and TRBJ usage was found to range from around 1.5% for TRBJ2-6 to around 17% for TRBJ2-1. Among just under 35,000 distinct clonotypes, 50% to 75% of clonotypes but only 15% to 20% of assemblies were accounted for by single-copy clonotypes. By subsampling, clonotype counts were shown to rise linearly with read number, indicating that sequencing depth was far from saturation. Preferential PCR amplification of some TRBV and TRBJ sequences may have skewed the reported gene usage frequencies. Since the RNA was pooled from many donors, the results show population-average clonotype abundance and not the repertoire of any individual. Most clonotypes (21,973 of 33,664) were supported by a single sequence read, which could in principle inflate apparent diversity. Only about 23,000 (about 67%) of the clonotypes could be assigned a unique TRBV gene. CDR3 beta length ranged from 21 to 81 nucleotides, peaking at 45 nucleotides.

The donor pool comprised approximately 410 males and approximately 160 females, all aged roughly 18 to 45 years. Peripheral leukocyte polyA+ RNA was isolated from about 170 liters of pooled peripheral blood. A commercial mRNA preparation from normal human peripheral blood leukocytes, pooled from some 530 individuals, served as the starting material. CDR1 and CDR2 are drawn from the germline V gene: SGHRS, YFSETQ. V loses 2 bases at its end and J loses 9 bases; junction bases beyond the gene matches: 5. The CDR3 spans 13 residues, from the cysteine through the phenylalanine. Only CDR3 DNA remains: 39 bases, in frame from the first base. A word on this clonotype: No cognate antigen has been identified for it. One base away there is no much larger clone; base qualities are not given.

These reads were obtained on an Illumina Genome Analyzer II. Two rounds of nested PCR with TRBC1/TRBC2-specific primers produced a RACE product of about 520 bp, and the RACE product was then gel-purified. First-strand cDNA was synthesized with a TRBC-specific primer plus a template-switching oligonucleotide, by which a 5' anchor for RACE was provided. The RACE amplicon was too long for direct short-read sequencing, so it was concatemerized by ligation and sheared by sonication. PAGE was used to isolate a size fraction of 100 to 300 bp, and that fraction then underwent shotgun sequencing on the Illumina platform. In separate runs on an Illumina GAII, sequencing yielded 18.8 million 36-nt reads and 21.7 million 50-nt single-end reads. Per the source publication's procedure: iSSAKE, run with parameters -m 15, -o 2 and -r 0.7, was used to assemble the pooled 40,582,229 reads. Reads aligning to the ends of Ensembl TRBV gene predictions that carried unmatched junctional bases were used to seed de novo CDR3 beta assemblies. Rather than raw read depth, the number of matching assembled contigs was used to estimate clonotype abundance. Among the assembled clonotypes, about 2,000 (around 6%) contained in-frame stop codons and were discarded, which left some 35,000 productive clonotypes. Of the roughly 300 unique TCR sequences obtained by Sanger sequencing of cloned RACE products, about 68% were also present in the Illumina assembly. The raw public data were reprocessed by TCRdb itself: fastp quality trimming at Q25, MiXCR clonotype calling, in-frame beta chains only. When rows share a CDR3 protein, they turn into one entry using the most common DNA and genes. These V and J calls are TCRdb output, not the study's own analysis. The sample table holds over 4,000 distinct CDR3 sequences, of which 38% were seen once. The ten largest clones capture 2.5% to 3% of the sample.

This clonotype was obtained from a pool of human donors in good health; the sample was commercial RNA pooled from many donors. The source material was commercial RNA from peripheral blood pooled from many donors. The sequence is built from TRBV5-1 and TRBJ2-1; 7 bases in the junction line up with TRBD1. The DNA is TGCGCCAGCAGCTTACCTACAGGGGCTGAGCAGTTCTTC. Its protein reads: CASSLPTGAEQFF. With all but the CDR3 taken from the reference TRBV5-1 and TRBJ2-1 genes, the full variable domain is: KAGVTQTPRYLIKTRGQQVTLSCSPISGHRSVSWYQQTPGQGLQFLFEYFSETQRNKGNFPGRFSGRQFSNSRSEMNVSTLELGDSALYLCASSLPTGAEQFFGPGTRLTVL.